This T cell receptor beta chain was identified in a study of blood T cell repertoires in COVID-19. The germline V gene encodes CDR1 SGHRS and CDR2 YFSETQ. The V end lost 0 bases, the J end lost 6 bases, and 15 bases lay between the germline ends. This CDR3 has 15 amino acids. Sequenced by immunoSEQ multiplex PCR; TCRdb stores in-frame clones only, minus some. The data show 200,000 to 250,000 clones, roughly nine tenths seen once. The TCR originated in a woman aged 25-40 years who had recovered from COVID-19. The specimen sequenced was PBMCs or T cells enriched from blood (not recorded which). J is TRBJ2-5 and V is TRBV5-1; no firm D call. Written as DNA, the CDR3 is TGCGCCAGCAGCTTGGTGTTCAGGTTTTCAAAGACCCAGTACTTC. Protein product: CASSLVFRFSKTQYF.